This is a list of T cell receptor beta chains from one sample in a study of cytomegalovirus exposure and HLA in healthy donors. Measured with immunoSEQ multiplex PCR; TCRdb has only the in-frame clones, and not every one. The sample yields approximately 100,000 clones, under 75% seen once. Sequenced material: PBMCs. The receptors originated from a human donor in good health. CDR3s leave out the opening cysteine and the closing phenylalanine or tryptophan.

v_call	j_call	cdr3_aa
TRBV7-2	TRBJ2-6	ASSLVGQGPLSGANVLT
TRBV9	TRBJ2-3	ASSPRTSGGSDTQY
TRBV7-9	TRBJ2-3	ATRPTFSGSSTDTQY
TRBV11-3	TRBJ2-2	ASSFAGGELF
TRBV19	TRBJ1-5	ASRDRGLSNQPQH
TRBV9	TRBJ1-1	ASSVGRNTEAF
TRBV5-8	TRBJ1-1	ASSLVTGYTEAF
TRBV5-6	TRBJ1-2	ASREESNYGYT
TRBV6-1	TRBJ2-3	ASPLDRVLGDTQY
TRBV6-5	TRBJ2-7	ASRARTRSSEQY
TRBV19	TRBJ1-2	ASSTPGQGSVGNYGYT
TRBV9	TRBJ2-7	ASSKGQGFNEQY
TRBV14	TRBJ1-4	ASSQDGYNRGLYEKLF
TRBV7-8	TRBJ2-3	ASSLFAEKGTDTQY
TRBV11-2	TRBJ1-2	ASSLDYRGLRYGYT
TRBV6-1	NA	ASRPQGSSYEQY
TRBV29-1	TRBJ1-1	SALHLDTEAF
TRBV4-1	TRBJ1-2	ASSQSRQGRDGYT
TRBV9	TRBJ2-7	ASSVDAGGAYEQY
TRBV7-8	TRBJ1-1	ASSLTWTGGADTEAF
TRBV7-3	TRBJ2-2	ASSPNRGGASGELF
TRBV11-2	TRBJ2-1	ASSLVTRVPF